A single sample is the source of the 2 T cell receptor beta chains below, sequenced in a study of cytomegalovirus exposure and HLA in healthy donors. The PCR made use of 60 Vbeta and 13 Jbeta primers. This table comes from immunoSEQ multiplex PCR, and its TCRdb copy is limited to in-frame clones, with some not included. The sample shows over 200,000 clones, over 70% of them seen only once. The sample consisted of PBMCs. Receptors originate from a woman aged 55-69 years in good health and CMV-seropositive.

The V call is TRBV4-2, the J call TRBJ1-2; perhaps TRBD1 as D (5 bases). V was clipped by 0 bases and J by 5 bases, with 10 bases between them. The CDR3 consists of 14 residues. CDR1 and CDR2 from the germline V gene are LGHNA and YNFKEQ. The CDR3 region is CASSQEQDQYGYTF. DNA for the CDR3: TGTGCCAGCAGCCAAGAACAGGACCAGTATGGCTACACCTTC.

The chain carries TRBV19 and TRBJ2-7, with 12 bases fitting TRBD2. Looked up from germline, CDR1 is LNHDA and CDR2 is SQIVND (reference sequence). V lost 7 bases and J lost 3; bases outside the gene matches: 16. The CDR3 is made up of 18 amino acids. The CDR3 here is CASTPSDRLAGVGYEQYF. The CDR3 DNA sequence: TGTGCCAGTACCCCCTCGGACAGACTAGCGGGAGTAGGCTACGAGCAGTACTTC.